The 14 T cell receptor beta chains presented below share a single source sample, sequenced in a study of blood T cell repertoires in COVID-19. Sequencing was performed with immunoSEQ multiplex PCR; in TCRdb, only in-frame clones are kept and a portion is missing. The sample records approximately 68,000 clones, about 88% being singletons. Sequencing was carried out using peripheral blood. The origin of the receptors is a man between 65 and 85 years old with active or convalescent COVID-19.

V gene TRBV27 combines with J gene TRBJ2-1; a weak D match, TRBD1 (6 bases). Trimming left V 4 bases short and J 9 bases short, with 19 bases between. The CDR3 loop spans 15 amino acids. Germline CDR1 is MNHEY and CDR2 is SMNVEV (reference sequence). The CDR3 is CASSSGVSRVLEQFF. The CDR3 DNA reads TGTGCCAGCAGTTCAGGGGTTTCGAGGGTGCTTGAGCAGTTCTTC.

The genes are TRBV12-3 or TRBV12-4 and TRBJ2-7, with 7 bases identical to TRBD1. V shed 3 bases and J 5 bases; nucleotides not matched to a gene: 4. The CDR3 totals 13 residues. The CDR3 loop is CASSLQQGHEQYF. CDR3 bases: TGTGCCAGCAGTTTGCAACAGGGGCACGAGCAGTACTTC.

The chain combines TRBV6-1 with TRBJ2-5; D ambiguous. The germline CDR1 and CDR2 sequences are MNHNS and SASEGT. The CDR3 extends over 14 amino acids. Trimming took off 2 bases at V and 2 bases at J, with 9 bases between the two ends. CDR3 DNA: TGTGCCAGCAGTGAATTTAACGGTCAAGAGACCCAGTACTTC. It specifies CASSEFNGQETQYF.

This clone has just a few counts. The V gene is TRBV21-1, the J gene TRBJ2-7; the D segment call TRBD1 is taken from the table without a DNA check. TRBV21-1 is deemed a pseudogene. This CDR3 is 16 amino acids long. The CDR3 loop is CASSARCRDRAYEQYF. The CDR3 coding sequence is TGTGCCAGCAGCGCGCGCTGCCGGGACAGGGCCTACGAGCAGTACTTC.

This sequence joins TRBV6-5 and TRBJ2-7; D is perhaps TRBD2 (6 bases). Trimming cost V 5 bases and J 3 bases, with 14 bases left between them. Germline V gene data show CDR1 as MNHEY and CDR2 as SVGAGI. This CDR3 has 14 amino acids. CDR3: CASSPRDFNYEQYF. The CDR3 coding sequence is TGTGCCAGCAGTCCGAGGGACTTCAACTACGAGCAGTACTTC.

A single count supports this clone. The CDR3, as DNA: TGCGCCAGCAGCCACCTCAGCTCCTACAATGAGCAGTTCTTC. Protein: CASSHLSSYNEQFF. The rearrangement joins TRBV4-1 to TRBJ2-1; D remains unclear. Per the germline V gene, CDR1 is MGHRA and CDR2 is YSYEKL. The CDR3 has 14 residues. V lost 3 bases and J lost 0, with 6 bases in between.

CDR3 in DNA: TGTGCCAGCAAAAGGACAGGGGGCTACTATGGCTACACCTTC. Residues: CASKRTGGYYGYTF. V and J are TRBV28 and TRBJ1-2; 11 bases align to TRBD1. The J segment lost 3 bases and the V segment lost 7 bases, leaving 4 bases of the junction unmatched. Germline V gene lookup returns CDR1 MDHEN and CDR2 SYDVKM. This CDR3 comprises 14 residues.

V is TRBV7-6 and J is TRBJ1-3; maybe TRBD1 (6 bases). Trimming shortened V by 5 bases and J by 2 bases, and 16 bases separated the two germline ends. The CDR3 totals 16 residues. CDR1 and CDR2 from the germline V gene are SGHVS and FNYEAQ. CDR3 in DNA: TGTGCCAGCAGCCGGGGCACAGGGCTGGCTGGAAACACCATATATTTT. Amino acid sequence: CASSRGTGLAGNTIYF.

The genes are TRBV3-1 (or the pseudogene TRBV3-2) and TRBJ2-1; D unresolved. Germline assignment: CDR1 LGHDT and CDR2 YNNKEL (reference sequence). V was clipped by 3 bases and J by 6 bases, with 12 bases between them. This CDR3 spans 14 amino acids. The CDR3, as DNA: TGTGCCAGCAGCCAGGTAGCTATTGGCAATGAGCAGTTCTTC. Translation: CASSQVAIGNEQFF.

The V call is TRBV5-4, the J call TRBJ1-2; TRBD1 matches at 7 bases. The J segment lost 2 bases and the V segment lost 4 bases, leaving 5 bases of the junction unmatched. This CDR3 comprises 14 residues. From germline, CDR1 is SGHNT and CDR2 YYREEE (reference sequence). This CDR3 is CASSRMDRNYGYTF. Here the CDR3 DNA reads TGTGCCAGCAGCCGAATGGACAGGAACTATGGCTACACCTTC. The full variable domain, with the rest looked up from reference TRBV5-4 and TRBJ1-2, is ETGVTQSPTHLIKTRGQQVTLRCSSQSGHNTVSWYQQALGQGPQFIFQYYREEENGRGNFPPRFSGLQFPNYSSELNVNALELDDSALYLCASSRMDRNYGYTFGSGTRLTVV.

The gene calls are TRBV27 and TRBJ2-5; D is possibly TRBD1 (5 bases). V dropped 3 bases and J dropped 5 bases, with 7 bases sitting between them. The CDR3 spans 12 residues. Germline-derived CDR1 and CDR2 are MNHEY and SMNVEV (reference sequence). CDR3 sequence: CASSFSGETQYF. DNA for the CDR3: TGTGCCAGCAGTTTTTCAGGGGAGACCCAGTACTTC.

The J gene is TRBJ2-1, the V gene TRBV5-1; 8 bases map to TRBD1. Trimming took 3 bases from V and 9 from J; bases not matched to a gene: 5. The germline V gene encodes CDR1 SGHRS and CDR2 YFSETQ. CDR3 length equals 13 residues. CDR3 amino acids: CASSSTGVREQFF. DNA for the CDR3: TGCGCCAGCAGCTCGACAGGGGTCCGTGAGCAGTTCTTC.

This clone was detected once. The chain employs TRBV3-1 (or the pseudogene TRBV3-2) and TRBJ1-1, with 9 nucleotides matching TRBD1. V gave up 4 bases and J gave up 1 base; unmatched junction bases: 1. The length of the CDR3 is 14 residues. CDR1 LGHDT and CDR2 YNNKEL come from the germline V gene (reference sequence). In DNA form, the CDR3 reads TGTGCCAGCAGCCTGGGACAGGGGAACACTGAAGCTTTCTTT. It encodes CASSLGQGNTEAFF.

This chain links TRBV4-1 with TRBJ2-1; D gene unclear. This CDR3 has 13 residues. CDR1 and CDR2 from the germline V gene are MGHRA and YSYEKL. The germline V and J ends were trimmed by 2 bases and 4 bases, with 6 bases remaining between them. The DNA of the CDR3 is TGCGCCAGCAGCCAACGCCTATACAATGAGCAGTTCTTC. Its translation is CASSQRLYNEQFF.